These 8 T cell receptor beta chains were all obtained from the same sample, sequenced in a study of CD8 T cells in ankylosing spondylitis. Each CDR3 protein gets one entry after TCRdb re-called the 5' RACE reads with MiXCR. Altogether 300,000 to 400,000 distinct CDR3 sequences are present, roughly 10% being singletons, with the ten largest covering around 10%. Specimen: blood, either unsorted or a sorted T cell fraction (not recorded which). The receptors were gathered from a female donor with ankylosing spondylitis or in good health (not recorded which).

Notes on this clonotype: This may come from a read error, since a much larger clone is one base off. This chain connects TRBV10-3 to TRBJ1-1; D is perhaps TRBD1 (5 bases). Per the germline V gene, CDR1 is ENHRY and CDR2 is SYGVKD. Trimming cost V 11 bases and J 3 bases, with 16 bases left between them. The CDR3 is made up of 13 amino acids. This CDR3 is CAADWGVYTEAFF. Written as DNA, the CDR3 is TGTGCCGCCGATTGGGGGGTGTACACTGAAGCTTTCTTT.

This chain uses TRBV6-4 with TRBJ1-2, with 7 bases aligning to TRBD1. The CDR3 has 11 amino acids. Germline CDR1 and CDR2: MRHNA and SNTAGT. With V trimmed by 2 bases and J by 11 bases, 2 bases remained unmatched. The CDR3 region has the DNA TGTGCCAGCAGTGACAGGGGACAGTACACCTTC. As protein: CASSDRGQYTF.

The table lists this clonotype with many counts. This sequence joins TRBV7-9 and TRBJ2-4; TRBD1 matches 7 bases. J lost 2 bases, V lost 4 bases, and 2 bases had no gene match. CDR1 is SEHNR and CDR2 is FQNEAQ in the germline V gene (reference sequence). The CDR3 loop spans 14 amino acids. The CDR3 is CASSSTGTKNIQYF. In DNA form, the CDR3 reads TGTGCCAGCAGCTCGACAGGGACCAAAAACATTCAGTACTTC. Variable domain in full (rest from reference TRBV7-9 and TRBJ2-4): DTGVSQNPRHKITKRGQNVTFRCDPISEHNRLYWYRQTLGQGPEFLTYFQNEAQLEKSRLLSDRFSAERPKGSFSTLEIQRTEQGDSAMYLCASSSTGTKNIQYFGAGTRLSVL.

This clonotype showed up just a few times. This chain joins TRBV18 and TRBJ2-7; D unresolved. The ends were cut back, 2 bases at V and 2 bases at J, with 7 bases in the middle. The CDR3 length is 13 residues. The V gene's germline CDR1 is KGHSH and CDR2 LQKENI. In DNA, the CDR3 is TGTGCCAGCTCACCAGGGGATCCCTACGAGCAGTACTTC. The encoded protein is CASSPGDPYEQYF.

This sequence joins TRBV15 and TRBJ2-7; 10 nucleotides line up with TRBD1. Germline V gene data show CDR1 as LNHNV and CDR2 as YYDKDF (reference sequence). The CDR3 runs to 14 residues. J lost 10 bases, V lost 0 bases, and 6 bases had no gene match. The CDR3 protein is CATSRDRQGANQYF. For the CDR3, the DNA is TGTGCCACCAGCAGAGATCGACAGGGGGCCAATCAGTACTTC.

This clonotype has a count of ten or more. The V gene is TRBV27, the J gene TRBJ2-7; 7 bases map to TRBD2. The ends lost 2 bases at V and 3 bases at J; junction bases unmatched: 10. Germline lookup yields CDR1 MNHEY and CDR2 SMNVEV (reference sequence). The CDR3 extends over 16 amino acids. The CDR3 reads CASSLQARDYNYEQYF. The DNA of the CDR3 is TGTGCCAGCAGTTTACAGGCCCGGGACTACAACTACGAGCAGTACTTC.

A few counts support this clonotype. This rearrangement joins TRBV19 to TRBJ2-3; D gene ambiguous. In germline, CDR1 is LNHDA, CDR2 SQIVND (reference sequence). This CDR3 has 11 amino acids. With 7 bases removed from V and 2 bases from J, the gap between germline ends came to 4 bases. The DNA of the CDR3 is TGTGCCAGTACCACCACAGATACGCAGTATTTT. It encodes CASTTTDTQYF.

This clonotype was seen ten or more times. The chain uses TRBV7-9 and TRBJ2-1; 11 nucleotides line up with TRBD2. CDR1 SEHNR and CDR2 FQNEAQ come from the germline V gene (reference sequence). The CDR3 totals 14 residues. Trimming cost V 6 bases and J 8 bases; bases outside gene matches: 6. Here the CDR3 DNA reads TGTGCCAGCAGAACTAGCGGGAGTAGGTATGAGCAGTTCTTC. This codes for CASRTSGSRYEQFF.